This TCR beta chain was profiled in a study of regulatory T cells in long-lasting Graves disease. The CDR3 is 15 amino acids. With V trimmed by 6 bases and J by 6 bases, 6 bases remained unmatched. Germline CDR1 and CDR2: SNHLY and FYNNEI. This clonotype was counted many times. TCR beta libraries were built with iRepertoire HTBI primers and Arm-PCR of CDR3 regions. One entry per CDR3 protein results from TCRdb running MiXCR on the multiplex PCR reads. Counted here are a few hundred thousand distinct CDR3 sequences, over 15% occurring once; the ten biggest clones make up about 23%. Time point of the sample: newly diagnosed GD, antithyroid drugs for less than 3 months. RNA from PBMCs was the source of the TCR library. These data also formed part of another study, on T cells in Graves' hyperthyroidism and ophthalmopathy. According to that study: HTBI primers were the set used in a first-round RT-PCR of the TCR CDR3.

This receptor was taken from a woman between 18 and 29 years old with Graves disease. The sequenced sample was peripheral blood mononuclear cells (PBMCs), obtained at new diagnosis, from a patient treated with antithyroid drugs. The chain is built from TRBV2 and TRBJ2-1; 12 bases are shared with TRBD2. The CDR3 region has the DNA TGTGCCAGCAGACCCCTAGCGGGAGGGCCCAATGAGCAGTTCTTC. Encoded protein: CASRPLAGGPNEQFF.